Sequencing of this T cell receptor (beta chain) was carried out in a study of human T cells and chemical hapten exposure. TCRdb analysed the RACE reads with MiXCR anew, one entry per CDR3 protein. The repertoire holds 30,000 to 40,000 distinct CDR3 sequences, with more than 8% as singletons. This clonotype has only a few counts. Sample time point: patch test 3, about 24 weeks after DPC sensitization. The treatment denotes: therapeutic diphenylcyclopropenone sensitization with weekly scalp DPC. Unfractionated whole blood yielded total RNA. Staff drew blood before applying each patch test. The V segment lost 5 bases and the J segment 7 bases; nucleotides outside the gene matches: 12. The CDR3 spans 15 residues.

V and J are TRBV12-3 or TRBV12-4 and TRBJ2-7; 9 bases map to TRBD1. The sequencing here drew on whole blood, taken in connection with sensitization to the hapten diphenylcyclopropenone (DPC). The receptor's source is a man aged 50 to 59 with alopecia areata. Some clones in this sample may be carry-over from other donors' samples. Here the CDR3 reads CASSKTAGQGGEQYF. The CDR3 DNA sequence: TGTGCCAGCAGTAAGACGGCGGGACAGGGAGGAGAGCAGTACTTC.